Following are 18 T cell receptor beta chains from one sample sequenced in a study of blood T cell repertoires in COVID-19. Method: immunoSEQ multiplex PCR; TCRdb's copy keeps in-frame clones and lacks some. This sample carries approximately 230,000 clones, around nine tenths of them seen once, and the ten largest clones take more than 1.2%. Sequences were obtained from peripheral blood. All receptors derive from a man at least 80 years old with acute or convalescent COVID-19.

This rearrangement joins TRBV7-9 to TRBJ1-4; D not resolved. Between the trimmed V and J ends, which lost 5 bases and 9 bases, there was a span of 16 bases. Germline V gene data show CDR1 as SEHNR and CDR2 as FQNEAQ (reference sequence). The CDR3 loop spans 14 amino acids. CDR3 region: CASSPGLGPQKLFF. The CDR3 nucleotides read TGTGCCAGCAGCCCGGGATTAGGTCCGCAAAAACTGTTTTTT.

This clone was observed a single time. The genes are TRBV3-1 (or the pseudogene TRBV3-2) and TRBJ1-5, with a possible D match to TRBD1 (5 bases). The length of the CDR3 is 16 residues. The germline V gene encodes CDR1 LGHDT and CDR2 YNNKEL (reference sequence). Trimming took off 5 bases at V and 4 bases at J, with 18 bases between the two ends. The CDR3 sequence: CASSNDGKDRNQPQHF. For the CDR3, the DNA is TGTGCCAGCAGCAACGACGGAAAAGACAGAAATCAGCCCCAGCATTTT.

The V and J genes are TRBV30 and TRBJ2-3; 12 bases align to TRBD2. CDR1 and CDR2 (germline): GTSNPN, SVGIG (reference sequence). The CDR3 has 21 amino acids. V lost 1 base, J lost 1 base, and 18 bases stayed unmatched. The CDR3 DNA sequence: TGTGCCTGGAGTGCGCCCTCACTAGCGGGGGGCCCCCGGGGTGGCACAGATACGCAGTATTTT. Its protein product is CAWSAPSLAGGPRGGTDTQYF.

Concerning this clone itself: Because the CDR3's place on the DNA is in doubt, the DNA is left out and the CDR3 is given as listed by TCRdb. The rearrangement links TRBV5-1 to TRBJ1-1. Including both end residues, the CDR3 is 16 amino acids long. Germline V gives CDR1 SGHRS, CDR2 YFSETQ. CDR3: CASSFGPGRSNTEAFF.

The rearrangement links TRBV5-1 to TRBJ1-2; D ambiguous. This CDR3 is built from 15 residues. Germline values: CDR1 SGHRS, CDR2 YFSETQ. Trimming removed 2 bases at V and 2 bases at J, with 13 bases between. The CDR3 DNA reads TGCGCCAGCAGCTTCTTATCGGGAACCAACTATGGCTACACCTTC. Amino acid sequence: CASSFLSGTNYGYTF.

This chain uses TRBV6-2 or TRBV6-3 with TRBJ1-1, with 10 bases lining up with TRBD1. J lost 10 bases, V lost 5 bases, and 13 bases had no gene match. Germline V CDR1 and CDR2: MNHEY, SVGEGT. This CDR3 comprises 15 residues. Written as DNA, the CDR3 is TGTGCCAGCAGTCTCGGGACAGGGGAATCGATAGGAGCTTTCTTT. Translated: CASSLGTGESIGAFF.

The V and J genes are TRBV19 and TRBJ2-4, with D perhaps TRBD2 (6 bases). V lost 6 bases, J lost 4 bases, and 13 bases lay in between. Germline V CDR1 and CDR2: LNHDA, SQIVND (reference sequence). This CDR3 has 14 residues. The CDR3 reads CASSNPGDKNIQYF. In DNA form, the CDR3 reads TGTGCCAGTAGCAATCCGGGAGATAAAAACATTCAGTACTTC.

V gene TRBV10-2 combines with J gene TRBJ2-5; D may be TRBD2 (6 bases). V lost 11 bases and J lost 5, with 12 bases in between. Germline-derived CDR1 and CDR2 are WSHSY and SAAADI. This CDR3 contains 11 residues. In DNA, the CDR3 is TGCGCCGCGGAAGGGAGGGAGACCCAGTACTTC. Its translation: CAAEGRETQYF.

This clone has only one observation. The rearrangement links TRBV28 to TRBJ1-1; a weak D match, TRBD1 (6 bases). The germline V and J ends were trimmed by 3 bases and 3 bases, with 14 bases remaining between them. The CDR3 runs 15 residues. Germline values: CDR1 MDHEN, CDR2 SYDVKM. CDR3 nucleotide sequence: TGTGCCAGCAGTTTGCCACAGGGAATGCACACTGAAGCTTTCTTT. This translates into CASSLPQGMHTEAFF.

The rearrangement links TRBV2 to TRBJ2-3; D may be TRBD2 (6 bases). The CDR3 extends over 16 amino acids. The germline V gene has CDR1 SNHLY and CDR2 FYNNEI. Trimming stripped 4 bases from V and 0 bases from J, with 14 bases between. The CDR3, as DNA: TGTGCCAGCAGTGTACTAGCCTCTACTAGCACAGATACGCAGTATTTT. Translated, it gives CASSVLASTSTDTQYF.

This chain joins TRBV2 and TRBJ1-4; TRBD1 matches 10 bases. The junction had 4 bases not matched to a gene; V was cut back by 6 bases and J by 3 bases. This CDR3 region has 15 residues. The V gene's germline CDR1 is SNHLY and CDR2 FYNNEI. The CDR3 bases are TGTGCCAGCAGGCGGGACAGGGGCGCTAATGAAAAACTGTTTTTT. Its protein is CASRRDRGANEKLFF.

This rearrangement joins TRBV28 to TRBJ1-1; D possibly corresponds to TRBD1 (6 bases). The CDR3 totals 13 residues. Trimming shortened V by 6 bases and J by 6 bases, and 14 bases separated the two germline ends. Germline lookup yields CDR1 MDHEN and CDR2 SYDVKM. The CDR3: CASSPGDPSEAFF. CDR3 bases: TGTGCCAGCAGCCCAGGGGACCCCTCTGAAGCTTTCTTT. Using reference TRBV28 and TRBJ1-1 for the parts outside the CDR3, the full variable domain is DVKVTQSSRYLVKRTGEKVFLECVQDMDHENMFWYRQDPGLGLRLIYFSYDVKMKEKGDIPEGYSVSREKKERFSLILESASTNQTSMYLCASSPGDPSEAFFGQGTRLTVV.

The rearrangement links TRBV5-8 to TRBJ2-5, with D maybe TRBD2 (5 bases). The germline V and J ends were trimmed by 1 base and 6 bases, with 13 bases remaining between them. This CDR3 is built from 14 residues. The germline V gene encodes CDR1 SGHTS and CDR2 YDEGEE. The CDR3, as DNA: TGTGCCAGCAGCTTGAACGGGGTTACAAAGACCCAGTACTTC. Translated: CASSLNGVTKTQYF.

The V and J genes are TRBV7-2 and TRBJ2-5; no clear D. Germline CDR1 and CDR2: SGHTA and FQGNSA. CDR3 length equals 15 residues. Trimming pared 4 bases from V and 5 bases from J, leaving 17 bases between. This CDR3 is CASSSPQLGLETQYF. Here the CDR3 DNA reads TGTGCCAGCAGCTCCCCCCAGTTGGGCTTGGAGACCCAGTACTTC. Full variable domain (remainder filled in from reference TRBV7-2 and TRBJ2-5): GAGVSQSPSNKVTEKGKDVELRCDPISGHTALYWYRQSLGQGLEFLIYFQGNSAPDKSGLPSDRFSAERTGGSVSTLTIQRTQQEDSAVYLCASSSPQLGLETQYFGPGTRLLVL.

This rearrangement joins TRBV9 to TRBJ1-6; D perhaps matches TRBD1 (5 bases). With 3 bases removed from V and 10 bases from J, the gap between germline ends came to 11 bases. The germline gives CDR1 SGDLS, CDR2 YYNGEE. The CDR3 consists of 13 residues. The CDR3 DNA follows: TGTGCCAGCAGCGGACAGATCGGGTCACCCCTCCACTTT. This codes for CASSGQIGSPLHF.

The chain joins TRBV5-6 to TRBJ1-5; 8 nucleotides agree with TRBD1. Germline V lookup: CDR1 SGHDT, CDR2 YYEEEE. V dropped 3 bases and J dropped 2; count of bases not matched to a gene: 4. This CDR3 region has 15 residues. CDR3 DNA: TGTGCCAGCAGCTCTACGGGACAGGGCAATCAGCCCCAGCATTTT. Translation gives CASSSTGQGNQPQHF.

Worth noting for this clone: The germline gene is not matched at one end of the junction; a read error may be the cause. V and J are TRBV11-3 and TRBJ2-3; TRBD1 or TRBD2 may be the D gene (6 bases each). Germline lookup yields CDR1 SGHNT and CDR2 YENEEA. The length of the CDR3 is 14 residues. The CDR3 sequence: CASSLEGGTDTQYF. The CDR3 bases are TGTGCCAGCAGCCTAGAGGGGGGTACAGATACGCAGTATTTT.

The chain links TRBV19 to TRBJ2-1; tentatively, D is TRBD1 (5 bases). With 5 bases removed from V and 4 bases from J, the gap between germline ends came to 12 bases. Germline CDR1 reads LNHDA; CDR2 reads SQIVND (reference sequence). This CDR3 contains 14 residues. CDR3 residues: CASSPGIMYNEQFF. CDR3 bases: TGTGCCAGTAGTCCAGGGATAATGTACAATGAGCAGTTCTTC.